These T cell receptor beta chains were read from a single sample in a study of blood T cell repertoires in COVID-19. TCRdb keeps only in-frame clones here, not all; method: immunoSEQ multiplex PCR. The profile shows over 100,000 clones, about four fifths of them singletons. The sequenced material came from peripheral blood. The source of these receptors is a man in his sixties with active or convalescent COVID-19. Both conserved end residues are part of each CDR3. A D gene is named only where the DNA matches it firmly. Where a row states a size, it is once, few, many or the class of an expanded clone; other rows omit it.

v_gene: TRBV2; j_gene: TRBJ2-7; len: 16; abundance: few; d_gene: TRBD1; CDR3nt: TGTGCCAGCATTTCCCTAGGGGGCACGAGCTCCTACGAGCAGTACTTC; CDR3aa: CASISLGGTSSYEQYF
v_gene: TRBV7-8; j_gene: TRBJ1-2; len: 14; abundance: -; d_gene: -; CDR3nt: TGTGCCAGCAGCCGGGGGCAGGGGATCTATGGCTACACCTTC; CDR3aa: CASSRGQGIYGYTF
v_gene: TRBV7-2; j_gene: TRBJ1-5; len: 13; abundance: -; d_gene: TRBD1; CDR3nt: TGTGCCAGCAGCATGAGACAGGGCGAAGGCCTGCATTTT; CDR3aa: CASSMRQGEGLHF
v_gene: TRBV6-5; j_gene: TRBJ2-7; len: 13; abundance: -; d_gene: TRBD2; CDR3nt: TGTGCCAGCAGTCGACTAGCGGGGGACAAATGGGACTTC; CDR3aa: CASSRLAGDKWDF
v_gene: TRBV2; j_gene: TRBJ1-4; len: 14; abundance: few; d_gene: TRBD1; CDR3nt: TGTGCCAGCACCGTTCTGGACAGGGGTGAAAAACTGTTTTTT; CDR3aa: CASTVLDRGEKLFF
v_gene: TRBV24-1; j_gene: TRBJ2-1; len: 18; abundance: -; d_gene: TRBD1; CDR3nt: TGTGCCGCCAGTGACCCGGAGGACAGGGGGCGCCCCTACAATGAGCAGTTCTTC; CDR3aa: CAASDPEDRGRPYNEQFF
v_gene: TRBV10-3; j_gene: TRBJ2-1; len: 15; abundance: -; d_gene: TRBD1; CDR3nt: TGTGCCATCAGCGAAGGACAGGGGGAAGGTAATGAGCAGTTCTTC; CDR3aa: CAISEGQGEGNEQFF
v_gene: TRBV15; j_gene: TRBJ2-5; len: 12; abundance: -; d_gene: -; CDR3nt: TGTGCCACCTCTACTACTGAAGAGACCCAGTACTTC; CDR3aa: CATSTTEETQYF
v_gene: TRBV29-1; j_gene: TRBJ2-1; len: 16; abundance: -; d_gene: TRBD2; CDR3nt: TGCAGCGTTGGGGGGACTAGCGGGAGGAACTACAATGAGCAGTTCTTC; CDR3aa: CSVGGTSGRNYNEQFF
v_gene: TRBV27; j_gene: TRBJ2-7; len: 16; abundance: many; d_gene: TRBD2; CDR3nt: TGTGCCAGCAGCACGCTCACTAGCGGGACGCTCTACGAGCAGTACTTC; CDR3aa: CASSTLTSGTLYEQYF
v_gene: TRBV5-1; j_gene: TRBJ2-3; len: 16; abundance: once; d_gene: TRBD1; CDR3nt: TGCGCCAGCAGCACAACCGGGACAGGGATATCAGATACGCAGTATTTT; CDR3aa: CASSTTGTGISDTQYF
v_gene: TRBV29-1; j_gene: TRBJ2-7; len: 11; abundance: -; d_gene: -; CDR3nt: TGCAGCGTTGTGACAACCTACGAGCAGTACTTC; CDR3aa: CSVVTTYEQYF
v_gene: TRBV18; j_gene: TRBJ2-7; len: 13; abundance: few; d_gene: -; CDR3nt: TGTGCCAGCTCACCAGCCGGACTCTACGAGCAGTACTTC; CDR3aa: CASSPAGLYEQYF
v_gene: TRBV4-2; j_gene: TRBJ2-3; len: 13; abundance: once; d_gene: -; CDR3nt: TGTGCCAGCAGCCAAGATACTGCAGATACGCAGTATTTT; CDR3aa: CASSQDTADTQYF
v_gene: TRBV6-5; j_gene: TRBJ2-3; len: 14; abundance: -; d_gene: -; CDR3nt: TGTGCCAGCAGTTACGACTCAAGCACAGATACGCAGTATTTT; CDR3aa: CASSYDSSTDTQYF
v_gene: TRBV15; j_gene: TRBJ1-4; len: 14; abundance: -; d_gene: -; CDR3nt: TGTGCCACCAGCAGCCCGGACAGAAAGGAAAAACTGTTTTTT; CDR3aa: CATSSPDRKEKLFF
v_gene: TRBV7-7; j_gene: TRBJ2-3; len: 13; abundance: -; d_gene: TRBD2; CDR3nt: TGTGCCAGCAGCCCAGCGGGAGGGGGCACGCAGTATTTT; CDR3aa: CASSPAGGGTQYF